The rows below give T cell receptor beta chains drawn from one sample of a study of T cells in localized non-small cell lung cancer. Profiling relied on immunoSEQ multiplex PCR, and the TCRdb table lists in-frame clones only, not all of them. The profile shows about 21,000 clones, approximately 87% of them singletons. The sample here was PBMCs, taken before any cancer treatment. These receptors originate from a woman aged 40-69 years with stage II squamous cell lung carcinoma. Both conserved end residues are trimmed from each CDR3.

V	J	CDR3
TRBV29-1	TRBJ1-1	SVEGGGKTEAF
TRBV28	TRBJ2-7	ASKTLDRVYEQY
TRBV6-5	TRBJ1-1	ASRGGHTEAF
TRBV19	TRBJ1-1	ASGVGALTEAF
TRBV10-3	TRBJ2-1	AIRALEGRAVEQF
TRBV12-5	TRBJ2-1	ASGLPTGLAGEQF
TRBV7-2	TRBJ2-7	ASSLDVTSYEQY
TRBV18	TRBJ2-7	ASSPRKGSSYEQY
TRBV14	TRBJ2-2	ASSLTGGTGELF
TRBV18	TRBJ2-3	ASSRKGALAASTDTQY
TRBV6-1	TRBJ2-7	ASSEGDTSSYEQY
TRBV6-5	TRBJ1-5	ASSPRQETNQPQH
TRBV6-5	TRBJ2-3	ASAASGSTDTQY
TRBV10-3	TRBJ2-3	ATTQRAGTDTQY
TRBV29-1	TRBJ1-1	SVEEYLEAF